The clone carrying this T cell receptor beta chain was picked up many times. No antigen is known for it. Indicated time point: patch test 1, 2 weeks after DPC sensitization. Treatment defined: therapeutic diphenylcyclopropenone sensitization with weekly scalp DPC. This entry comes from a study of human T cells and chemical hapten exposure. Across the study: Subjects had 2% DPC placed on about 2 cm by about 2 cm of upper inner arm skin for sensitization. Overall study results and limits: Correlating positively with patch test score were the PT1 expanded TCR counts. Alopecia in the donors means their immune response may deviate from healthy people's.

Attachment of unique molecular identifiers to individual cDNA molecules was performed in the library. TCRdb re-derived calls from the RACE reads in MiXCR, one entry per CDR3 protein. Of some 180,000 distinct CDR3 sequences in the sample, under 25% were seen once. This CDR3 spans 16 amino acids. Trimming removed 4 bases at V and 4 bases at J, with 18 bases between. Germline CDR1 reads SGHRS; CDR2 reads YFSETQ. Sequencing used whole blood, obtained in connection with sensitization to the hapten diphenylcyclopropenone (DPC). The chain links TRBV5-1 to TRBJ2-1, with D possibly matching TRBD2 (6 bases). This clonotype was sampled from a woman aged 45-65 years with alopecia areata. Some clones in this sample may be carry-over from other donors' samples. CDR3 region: CASSPTFLEGYNEQFF. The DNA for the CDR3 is TGCGCCAGCAGCCCAACTTTTTTGGAGGGGTACAATGAGCAGTTCTTC.